The entry below gives a single T cell receptor (beta chain) sequence along with its context. Its antigen is not known. TCRdb's copy holds only in-frame clones and misses some; the assay was immunoSEQ multiplex PCR. The repertoire includes over 45,000 clones, about 83% of them detected once, and 3.1% sits in the top ten. The data originate from a study of OX40 agonist ivuxolimab in advanced cancers. Study observations and caveats: In general, CD8+ T cells held more expanded clones than CD4+ did, on average.

Germline CDR1 and CDR2: SGHTA and FQGNSA. CDR3 length equals 15 residues. V lost 5 bases and J lost 1; bases outside the gene matches: 7. This material consisted of CD4+ or CD8+ T cells sorted from blood, taken in a trial of the OX40 agonist ivuxolimab. The V gene is TRBV7-2, the J gene TRBJ1-2, with TRBD1 matching over 7 bases. The receptor comes from an adult with an advanced solid tumor such as melanoma, head and neck, liver or kidney cancer. CDR3 region: CASSTQQGINYGYTF. As DNA, the CDR3 is TGTGCCAGCAGCACCCAACAGGGGATTAACTATGGCTACACCTTC.